These T cell receptor beta chains were read from a single sample in a study of beta chain features in type 1 diabetes. Clones were sequenced by immunoSEQ multiplex PCR, and TCRdb holds only the in-frame ones, with some missing. The sample contains around 160,000 clones, around 9% of which appear only once. The sequencing input was central memory CD4+ T cells from blood. The receptor source for this set is a woman in her 30s with type 1 diabetes. Each CDR3 is given with its conserved first and last residue. The order of the fields is D gene, V gene, J gene, clone size, CDR3 protein, CDR3 DNA. The D gene is left open where the match is weak. Only part of the rows carry a size: once, few, many, or a class if the clone is expanded.

d_call: NA
v_call: TRBV9
j_call: TRBJ1-5
clone_size: NA
cdr3_aa: CASSVGAGPIYQPQHF
cdr3_nt: TGTGCCAGCAGCGTAGGTGCAGGCCCGATATATCAGCCCCAGCATTTT

d_call: NA
v_call: TRBV28
j_call: TRBJ2-3
clone_size: NA
cdr3_aa: CASSSGTQRDTQYF
cdr3_nt: TGTGCCAGCAGTTCCGGGACTCAGAGAGATACGCAGTATTTT

d_call: NA
v_call: TRBV18
j_call: TRBJ2-4
clone_size: few
cdr3_aa: CASSPPRIQGLRAKNIQYF
cdr3_nt: TGTGCCAGCTCACCACCCCGGATTCAGGGTCTGAGGGCCAAAAACATTCAGTACTTC

d_call: TRBD1
v_call: TRBV10-3
j_call: TRBJ1-2
clone_size: NA
cdr3_aa: CAISEPPGQVYGYTF
cdr3_nt: TGTGCCATCAGTGAGCCTCCGGGACAGGTCTATGGCTACACCTTC

d_call: TRBD1
v_call: TRBV28
j_call: TRBJ2-4
clone_size: NA
cdr3_aa: CASGLNRGSGKNIQYF
cdr3_nt: TGTGCCAGCGGATTGAACAGGGGGTCGGGCAAAAACATTCAGTACTTC

d_call: TRBD2
v_call: TRBV5-4
j_call: TRBJ2-5
clone_size: NA
cdr3_aa: CASSVDTGLAAETQYF
cdr3_nt: TGTGCCAGCAGCGTGGATACTGGACTAGCCGCAGAGACCCAGTACTTC

d_call: NA
v_call: TRBV2
j_call: TRBJ2-2
clone_size: few
cdr3_aa: CASSGNGVGELFF
cdr3_nt: TGTGCCAGCAGTGGGAATGGAGTCGGGGAGCTGTTTTTT

d_call: NA
v_call: TRBV7-9
j_call: TRBJ2-3
clone_size: many
cdr3_aa: CASSWPFGGKSADTQYF
cdr3_nt: TGTGCCAGCAGCTGGCCCTTTGGCGGGAAGTCTGCAGATACGCAGTATTTT

d_call: NA
v_call: TRBV15
j_call: TRBJ2-1
clone_size: many
cdr3_aa: CATSRDLSGGQGNEQFF
cdr3_nt: TGTGCCACCAGCAGAGATCTCTCCGGCGGGCAGGGGAATGAGCAGTTCTTC

d_call: NA
v_call: TRBV30
j_call: TRBJ2-2
clone_size: NA
cdr3_aa: CAWRRGGGNGELFF
cdr3_nt: TGTGCCTGGAGGCGTGGGGGGGGCAACGGGGAGCTGTTTTTT

d_call: NA
v_call: TRBV11-2
j_call: TRBJ1-2
clone_size: few
cdr3_aa: CASSLGRDGYTF
cdr3_nt: TGTGCCAGCAGCTTAGGTCGGGATGGCTACACCTTC

d_call: NA
v_call: TRBV18
j_call: TRBJ2-1
clone_size: NA
cdr3_aa: CASSPAEYNEQFF
cdr3_nt: TGTGCCAGCTCACCAGCGGAGTACAATGAGCAGTTCTTC

d_call: NA
v_call: TRBV29-1
j_call: TRBJ2-5
clone_size: NA
cdr3_aa: CSVVTFESQETQYF
cdr3_nt: TGCAGCGTTGTTACTTTTGAGTCCCAAGAGACCCAGTACTTC

d_call: TRBD1
v_call: TRBV7-3
j_call: TRBJ2-7
clone_size: once
cdr3_aa: CASSLGQGGYEQYF
cdr3_nt: TGTGCCAGCAGCTTAGGACAGGGAGGCTACGAGCAGTACTTC

d_call: NA
v_call: TRBV7-6
j_call: TRBJ2-7
clone_size: NA
cdr3_aa: CASSLHSTTYEQYF
cdr3_nt: TGTGCCAGCAGCTTACATAGCACCACCTACGAGCAGTACTTC

d_call: TRBD1
v_call: TRBV10-3
j_call: TRBJ2-7
clone_size: NA
cdr3_aa: CAISSGQGETYEQYF
cdr3_nt: TGTGCCATCAGTTCGGGACAGGGGGAAACCTACGAGCAGTACTTC

d_call: TRBD1
v_call: TRBV5-1
j_call: TRBJ2-2
clone_size: few
cdr3_aa: CASSLGPQGAGELFF
cdr3_nt: TGCGCCAGCAGCTTGGGCCCTCAGGGGGCCGGGGAGCTGTTTTTT

d_call: NA
v_call: TRBV5-1
j_call: TRBJ2-6
clone_size: few
cdr3_aa: CASSSRVGGANVLTF
cdr3_nt: TGCGCCAGCAGCTCCAGGGTGGGTGGGGCCAACGTCCTGACTTTC

d_call: TRBD1
v_call: TRBV5-4
j_call: TRBJ1-4
clone_size: NA
cdr3_aa: CASSKQGATEKLFF
cdr3_nt: TGTGCCAGCAGCAAACAGGGGGCGACTGAAAAACTGTTTTTT

d_call: NA
v_call: TRBV2
j_call: TRBJ2-4
clone_size: few
cdr3_aa: CASSEARSQYF
cdr3_nt: TGTGCCAGCAGTGAGGCTAGAAGTCAGTACTTC

d_call: NA
v_call: TRBV19
j_call: TRBJ2-3
clone_size: NA
cdr3_aa: CATASSDTQYF
cdr3_nt: TGTGCCACTGCAAGCTCAGATACGCAGTATTTT

d_call: TRBD1
v_call: TRBV29-1
j_call: TRBJ2-5
clone_size: few
cdr3_aa: CSVHRGQETQYF
cdr3_nt: TGCAGCGTTCACAGGGGCCAAGAGACCCAGTACTTC

d_call: TRBD1
v_call: TRBV11-2
j_call: TRBJ1-2
clone_size: NA
cdr3_aa: CASSLPDRGVYGYTF
cdr3_nt: TGTGCCAGCAGCTTACCGGACAGGGGTGTCTATGGCTACACCTTC

d_call: NA
v_call: TRBV4-1
j_call: TRBJ1-3
clone_size: few
cdr3_aa: CASSQTGTYGNTIYF
cdr3_nt: TGCGCCAGCAGCCAGACCGGGACTTATGGAAACACCATATATTTT

d_call: NA
v_call: TRBV18
j_call: TRBJ1-3
clone_size: NA
cdr3_aa: CASSRQVSSGNTIYF
cdr3_nt: TGTGCCAGCTCCCGACAGGTCTCCTCTGGAAACACCATATATTTT

d_call: TRBD1
v_call: TRBV29-1
j_call: TRBJ1-2
clone_size: few
cdr3_aa: CSVERGNRGPYGYTF
cdr3_nt: TGCAGCGTTGAGAGGGGGAACAGGGGTCCCTATGGCTACACCTTC

d_call: NA
v_call: TRBV28
j_call: TRBJ2-7
clone_size: few
cdr3_aa: CASRNGIYEQYF
cdr3_nt: TGTGCCAGCAGGAACGGGATTTACGAGCAGTACTTC